Listed below are T cell receptor beta chains from one sample, sequenced in a study of T-cell reconstitution after alpha-beta-depleted transplantation in children. TCRdb called the PCR reads again in MiXCR, with one record for every CDR3 protein. The sample holds around 200,000 distinct CDR3 sequences, about 6.4% seen once. The source was PBMCs from the stem cell graft donor, collected from the stem cell graft. These receptors all come from a human donor who donated a stem cell graft to a child with Wiskott-Aldrich syndrome. Each CDR3 is given with its conserved first and last residue. The order of the fields is D gene, clone size, J gene, V gene, CDR3 protein, CDR3 DNA. The D gene is left open where the match is weak. Not every row has a clone size; where given, it reads once, few, many or a size class.

>NA|many|TRBJ2-3|TRBV6-5
CASSYLTGGPDTQYF
TGTGCCAGCAGTTACCTAACGGGGGGCCCAGATACGCAGTATTTT
>NA|many|TRBJ1-1|TRBV7-9
CASSLPGENTEAFF
TGTGCCAGCAGCTTACCGGGAGAGAACACTGAAGCTTTCTTT
>NA|many|TRBJ2-7|TRBV6-1
CASKRVDGTYEQYF
TGTGCCAGCAAACGTGTGGACGGAACCTACGAGCAGTACTTC
>TRBD1|many|TRBJ2-2|TRBV14
CASSHYDRGEGAGELFF
TGTGCCAGCAGCCACTATGACAGGGGGGAAGGAGCCGGGGAGCTGTTTTTT
>NA|few|TRBJ1-1|TRBV3-1
CASIAPMENEAFF
TGTGCCAGCATAGCGCCCATGGAGAATGAAGCTTTCTTT
>TRBD1|many|TRBJ2-7|TRBV20-1
CSATGETYEQYF
TGCAGTGCAACAGGGGAAACCTACGAGCAGTACTTC
>TRBD1|few|TRBJ2-7|TRBV20-1
CSARISGTAINEQYF
TGCAGTGCTAGAATCTCGGGGACAGCGATCAACGAGCAGTACTTC
>NA|many|TRBJ1-6|TRBV25-1
CASRKGDSPLHF
TGTGCCAGCAGAAAGGGGGATTCACCCCTCCACTTT
>TRBD1|many|TRBJ2-7|TRBV28
CASSFSTGVRYF
TGTGCCAGCAGTTTTTCCACAGGGGTACGGTACTTC
>TRBD1|NA|TRBJ1-1|TRBV9
CASSGGQFRTEAFF
TGTGCCAGCAGCGGGGGACAGTTTAGGACTGAAGCTTTCTTT
>NA|many|TRBJ2-1|TRBV5-6
CASSLGGLDVNEQFF
TGTGCCAGCAGCTTGGGCGGTCTTGACGTGAATGAGCAGTTCTTC
>TRBD1|many|TRBJ2-1|TRBV6-5
CASSTEQGAKEQFF
TGTGCCAGCAGTACCGAACAGGGGGCTAAAGAGCAGTTCTTC
>NA|many|TRBJ1-1|TRBV10-3
CAISESLSGQGNTEAFF
TGTGCCATCAGTGAGTCATTGTCGGGTCAGGGGAACACTGAAGCTTTCTTT
>NA|many|TRBJ1-1|TRBV7-2
CASSLFSRSGNTEAFF
TGTGCCAGCAGCTTATTCTCCAGGTCCGGGAACACTGAAGCTTTCTTT
>NA|many|TRBJ1-4|TRBV20-1
CSARGIRGGGEKLFF
TGCAGTGCTAGAGGGATCAGAGGGGGAGGTGAAAAACTGTTTTTT
>NA|many|TRBJ1-2|TRBV6-1
CASSEQPTVYGYTF
TGTGCCAGCAGTGAACAACCGACAGTCTATGGCTACACCTTC
>TRBD2|many|TRBJ2-3|TRBV5-1
CASSLNLAGDTDTQYF
TGCGCCAGCAGCTTGAATCTAGCGGGGGACACAGATACGCAGTATTTT
>NA|many|TRBJ2-3|TRBV5-1
CASSRPPDTQYF
TGCGCCAGCAGCCGGCCCCCAGATACGCAGTATTTT
>TRBD1|many|TRBJ2-3|TRBV5-1
CASSPRDSNTDTQYF
TGCGCCAGCAGCCCGAGGGACAGCAACACAGATACGCAGTATTTT
>NA|many|TRBJ2-1|TRBV29-1
CSAAGGPYNEQFF
TGCAGCGCCGCCGGGGGCCCCTACAATGAGCAGTTCTTC
>NA|many|TRBJ2-6|TRBV5-1
CASSRLGRDIPGANVLTF
TGCGCCAGCAGTCGACTGGGCAGGGACATTCCTGGGGCCAACGTCCTGACTTTC
>NA|many|TRBJ2-7|TRBV29-1
CSVESASEQYF
TGCAGCGTTGAGAGCGCTTCCGAGCAGTACTTC
>TRBD2|NA|TRBJ2-7|TRBV7-2
CASSLSGGGTYEQYF
TGTGCCAGCAGCTTATCGGGGGGGGGAACCTACGAGCAGTACTTC
>NA|few|TRBJ2-1|TRBV2
CASSERGSYNEQFF
TGTGCCAGCAGTGAACGGGGGAGTTACAATGAGCAGTTCTTC
>NA|NA|TRBJ1-6|TRBV19
CASSLFRGQLSSPLHF
TGTGCCAGTAGCCTATTCAGAGGACAGTTGAGTTCACCCCTCCACTTT
>NA|many|TRBJ2-1|TRBV13
CASSPYTRYNEQFF
TGTGCCAGCAGCCCATATACTAGGTACAATGAGCAGTTCTTC
>TRBD2|many|TRBJ2-1|TRBV24-1
CATRGPGLAEGNEQFF
TGTGCCACCAGGGGGCCGGGACTAGCGGAAGGGAATGAGCAGTTCTTC
>TRBD1|many|TRBJ1-1|TRBV10-3
CAIRGQSQNTEAFF
TGTGCCATCAGGGGACAGAGCCAGAACACTGAAGCTTTCTTT
>NA|few|TRBJ2-2|TRBV5-1
CASSTRVANTGELFF
TGCGCCAGCAGCACTAGGGTCGCGAACACCGGGGAGCTGTTTTTT
>TRBD1|many|TRBJ2-5|TRBV9
CASSRGQGYGETQYF
TGTGCCAGCAGCAGGGGACAGGGGTATGGGGAGACCCAGTACTTC
>TRBD1|many|TRBJ2-7|TRBV5-1
CASSLGPRTGQDYEQYF
TGCGCCAGCAGCTTGGGCCCCCGGACAGGGCAAGATTACGAGCAGTACTTC
>NA|many|TRBJ2-2|TRBV12-3/TRBV12-4
CASSLAVNTGELFF
TGTGCCAGCAGTTTAGCTGTTAACACCGGGGAGCTGTTTTTT
>NA|many|TRBJ1-2|TRBV10-3
CAISESAGGGYTF
TGTGCCATCAGTGAGAGCGCGGGGGGTGGCTACACCTTC
>NA|many|TRBJ2-3|TRBV6-1
CASSEIAMDTQYF
TGTGCCAGCAGTGAAATCGCGATGGATACGCAGTATTTT
>TRBD2|NA|TRBJ2-7|TRBV7-6
CASSLAGASGGRPYEQYF
TGTGCCAGCAGCTTAGCCGGGGCTAGCGGAGGCCGCCCCTACGAGCAGTACTTC